What follows describes a single T cell receptor beta chain. Its binding antigen is unknown. No base quality information exists; no much larger clone differs at one position. TCRbeta CDR3 regions were amplified from genomic DNA using the immunoSEQ Assay, a bias-controlled multiplex PCR. As for the authors' bioinformatics: Within the assay, amplification of reference gene primers was used to estimate how many nucleated cells each sample contained. To quantify the absolute abundance of each unique TCRbeta CDR3 rearrangement, sequence reads were collapsed and filtered. For each sample, productive Simpson clonality was calculated as the square root of Simpson's diversity index over productive rearrangements. Imported from immuneACCESS, the table was reduced by TCRdb to in-frame sequences with V and J called. These copies leave out some clones; in studies compared against another copy, an unresolved V gene accounts for under half, and the cause of the remainder is not known. That table supplies the V and J calls and clone size; D and trimming were determined from the DNA. The sample yields fewer than 75,000 clones; about 86% were counted once. The ten most abundant clones make up about 4.3% of the sample.

The sample is drawn from a study of blood T cell repertoires in COVID-19 (dated by TCRdb to 2020 to 2021). Some background on the complete study: Samples covering the acute and convalescent phases of COVID-19 were provided by collaborators in the United States, Italy and Spain. A freely available public database, intended as a resource for researchers studying the immune response to SARS-CoV-2, is where the repertoires were released. HLA class I and class II types, where available, came from metadata supplied by the sample provider rather than from assay-based typing. Deeply sampled blood TCRbeta repertoires from subjects exposed to, actively infected with, or recovered from COVID-19 were included in the dataset. The material from the prospective study consisted of cDNA or gDNA derived from T cells, B-cell-depleted T cells, or PBMCs. A de-identified subject ID, COVID-19 status, age in years and sex were almost always included in the sample metadata. The samples were drawn from the first 160 participants of the ongoing ImmuneRACE study and from under 1,500 subjects provided by 6 global collaborators.

The collaborating institutions used their own protocols to collect whole blood in K2EDTA tubes. For TCRbeta analysis, collaborator samples were shipped as frozen whole blood, as isolated PBMCs, or as DNA extracted from either sample type. Study-wide conclusions, independent of this receptor: The quantity of clinical and demographic metadata differed by source and by participant and was supplied without curation.

Counted from cysteine to phenylalanine, this CDR3 has 13 amino acids. Just the 39-base CDR3 DNA is kept, in frame starting at base 1. V was cut back by 4 bases and J by 8 bases, leaving a gap of 14 bases between them. CDR1 is given as SGHTA and CDR2 as FQGNSA, both from the germline V gene. The receptor comes from a man aged 50 or older with active COVID-19. The sequence links TRBV7-2 to TRBJ2-5; TRBD1 is a possible D gene, resting on 8 matching bases. Material for sequencing was peripheral blood. The nucleotide sequence reads as follows: TGTGCCAGCAGCTACAGGGGGGGGGTAACCCAGTACTTC. This is translated as CASSYRGGVTQYF.